This T cell receptor (beta chain) is from a study of blood T cell repertoires in COVID-19 (dated by TCRdb to 2018 to 2021). For the study in its entirety: Samples from collaborators originated in the United States, Italy and Spain and spanned both the acute and convalescent phases of COVID-19. The material from the prospective study consisted of cDNA or gDNA derived from T cells, B-cell-depleted T cells, or PBMCs. Where HLA class I and class II types were available, the types were taken from metadata supplied by the sample provider, not from assay-based typing. The samples were drawn from two sources: the first 160 participants of the ongoing ImmuneRACE study, and some 1,300 subjects contributed by 6 global collaborators. The repertoires were released in a freely available public database intended as a resource for research on the immune response to SARS-CoV-2. Deeply sampled blood TCRbeta repertoires from subjects exposed to, actively infected with, or recovered from COVID-19 were included in the dataset. The sample metadata nearly always contained a de-identified subject ID, COVID-19 status, age in years and sex. Points the paper makes about the study in general: The quantity of clinical and demographic metadata differed by source and by participant and was supplied without curation.

The immunoSEQ Assay, a bias-controlled multiplex PCR, was used to amplify TCRbeta CDR3 regions from genomic DNA. The authors processed their data as follows. The number of nucleated cells in each sample was estimated by amplification of reference gene primers within the assay. To quantify the absolute abundance of each unique TCRbeta CDR3 rearrangement, sequence reads were collapsed and filtered. For each sample, productive Simpson clonality was calculated by taking the square root of Simpson's diversity index across productive rearrangements. The table comes from immuneACCESS by way of TCRdb, which keeps in-frame sequences with V and J called. Part of the clones is missing from these tables; in studies checked, under half for an unresolved V gene and the rest for unknown reasons. D and trimming come from the DNA, and the V and J calls and clone size come from that table. This sample gives more than 200,000 clones in total; around nine tenths of them show up just once. The ten largest clonotypes hold approximately 1.9% of the sample.

This clone was recorded a few times. Its antigen has not been determined. Base qualities were left out, and no much larger clone turns up one base away. For CDR1 and CDR2, the germline V gene lists SNHLY and FYNNEI. Taken from cysteine to phenylalanine, the CDR3 has 13 residues. This entry keeps only the CDR3 DNA: 39 bases, framed from base 1. Here V drops 8 bases and J drops 5 bases, and the junction holds 8 bases not matched to any gene. Enrolling through a virtual design, the prospective study's participants ranged in age from roughly 18 to 95 years and lived across around 25 United States geographic areas. In the prospective study, cohorts were assigned on the basis of participant-reported clinical history obtained from a screening survey and a study questionnaire. Recovered participants in ImmuneRACE Cohort 3 were defined as having two consecutive negative NP/OP PCR tests, clearance from a healthcare professional, or resolution of symptoms. In the prospective study, whole blood, serum and a nasopharyngeal or oropharyngeal swab were collected from each participant by mobile phlebotomists. Prospective study participants could optionally give additional blood draws and questionnaires over an approximately 2-month period. Before DNA extraction, prospective study blood samples were shipped either frozen or at room temperature.

The clonotype comes from a woman between 18 and 29 years old who had recovered from COVID-19. The sequenced material came from PBMCs or T cells enriched from blood (not recorded which). The chain joins TRBV2 to TRBJ1-2; 7 middle bases align to TRBD1. CDR3 sequence: CASSTGFLYGYTF. Here is the DNA: TGTGCCAGCTCGACAGGGTTTCTTTATGGCTACACCTTC.